This record looks at one TCR beta chain sequence and its context. This sequence may be a read error, since a much larger clone differs from it by one base. This sample was included in a study of T cells in Graves' hyperthyroidism and ophthalmopathy. CDR1 and CDR2 (germline): SEHNR, FQNEAQ (reference sequence). The junction had 11 bases not matched to a gene; V was cut back by 1 base and J by 8 bases. The length of the CDR3 is 16 residues. Template material for amplifying TCR beta CDR3 regions consisted of RNA transcripts. Researchers ran a first-round RT-PCR on the TCR CDR3 using the HTBI primer set. TCRdb called the multiplex PCR reads again in MiXCR, with one record for every CDR3 protein. The sample holds about 460,000 distinct CDR3 sequences, approximately 23% seen once.

This clonotype originated in a woman in her 70s with Graves' ophthalmopathy. V and J are TRBV7-9 and TRBJ1-2; 9 positions match TRBD1. The source material was blood. Here the CDR3 reads CASSLGLGTGSAGYTF. In nucleotides, the CDR3 is TGTGCCAGCAGCTTAGGTCTAGGGACAGGGAGCGCCGGCTACACCTTC.